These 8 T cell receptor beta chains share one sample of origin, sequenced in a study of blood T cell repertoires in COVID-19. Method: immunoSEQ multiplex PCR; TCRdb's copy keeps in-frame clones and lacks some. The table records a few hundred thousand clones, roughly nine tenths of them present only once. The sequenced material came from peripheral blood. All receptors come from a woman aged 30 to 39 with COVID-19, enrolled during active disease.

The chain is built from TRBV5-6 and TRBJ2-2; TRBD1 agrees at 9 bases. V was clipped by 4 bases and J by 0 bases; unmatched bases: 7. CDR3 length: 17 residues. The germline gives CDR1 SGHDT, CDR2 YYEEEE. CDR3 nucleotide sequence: TGTGCCAGCAGCAATCCCGGGACAGGGTCGAACACCGGGGAGCTGTTTTTT. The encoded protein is CASSNPGTGSNTGELFF. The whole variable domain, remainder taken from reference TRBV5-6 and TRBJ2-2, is DAGVTQSPTHLIKTRGQQVTLRCSPKSGHDTVSWYQQALGQGPQFIFQYYEEEERQRGNFPDRFSGHQFPNYSSELNVNALLLGDSALYLCASSNPGTGSNTGELFFGEGSRLTVL.

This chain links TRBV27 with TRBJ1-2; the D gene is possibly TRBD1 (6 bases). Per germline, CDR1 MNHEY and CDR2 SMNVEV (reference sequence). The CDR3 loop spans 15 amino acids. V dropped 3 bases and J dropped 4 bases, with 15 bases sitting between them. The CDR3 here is CASSFSKTGRYGYTF. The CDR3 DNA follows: TGTGCCAGCAGTTTCTCCAAGACAGGCCGCTATGGCTACACCTTC.

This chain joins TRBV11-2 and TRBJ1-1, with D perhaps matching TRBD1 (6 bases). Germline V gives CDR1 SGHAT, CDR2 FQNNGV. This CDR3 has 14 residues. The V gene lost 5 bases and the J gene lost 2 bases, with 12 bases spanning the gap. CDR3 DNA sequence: TGTGCCAGCAGCCTATTACAGGGAAACACTGAAGCTTTCTTT. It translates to CASSLLQGNTEAFF.

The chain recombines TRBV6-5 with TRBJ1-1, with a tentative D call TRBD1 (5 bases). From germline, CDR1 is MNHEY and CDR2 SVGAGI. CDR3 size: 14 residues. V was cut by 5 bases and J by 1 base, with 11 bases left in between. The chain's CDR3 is CASSRDGRNTEAFF. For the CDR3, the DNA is TGTGCCAGCAGTCGGGACGGGAGGAACACTGAAGCTTTCTTT.

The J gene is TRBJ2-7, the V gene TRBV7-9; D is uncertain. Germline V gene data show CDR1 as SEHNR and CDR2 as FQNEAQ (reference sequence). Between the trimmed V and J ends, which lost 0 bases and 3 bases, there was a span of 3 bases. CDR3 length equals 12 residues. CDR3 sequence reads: CASSLAFYEQYF. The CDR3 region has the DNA TGTGCCAGCAGCTTAGCCTTCTACGAGCAGTACTTC.

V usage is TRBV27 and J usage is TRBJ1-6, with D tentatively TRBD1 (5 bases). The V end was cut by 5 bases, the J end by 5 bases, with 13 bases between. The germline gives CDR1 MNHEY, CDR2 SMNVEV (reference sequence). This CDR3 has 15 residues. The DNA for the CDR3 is TGTGCCAGCAGTGCCCGTCCGGGGGATAATTCACCCCTCCACTTT. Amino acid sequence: CASSARPGDNSPLHF.

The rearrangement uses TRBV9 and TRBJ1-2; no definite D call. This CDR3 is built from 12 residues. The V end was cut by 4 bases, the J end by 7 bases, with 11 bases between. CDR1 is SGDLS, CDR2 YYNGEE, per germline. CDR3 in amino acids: CASSPDTRGYTF. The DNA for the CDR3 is TGTGCCAGCAGCCCTGACACTCGTGGCTACACCTTC.

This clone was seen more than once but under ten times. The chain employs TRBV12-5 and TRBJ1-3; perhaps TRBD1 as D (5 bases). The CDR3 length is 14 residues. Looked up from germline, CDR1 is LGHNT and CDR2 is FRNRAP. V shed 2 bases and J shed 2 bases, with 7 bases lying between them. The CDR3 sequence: CASGLRGAGNTIYF. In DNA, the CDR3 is TGTGCTAGTGGTTTGCGGGGGGCTGGAAACACCATATATTTT. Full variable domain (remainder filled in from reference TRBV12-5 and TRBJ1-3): DARVTQTPRHKVTEMGQEVTMRCQPILGHNTVFWYRQTMMQGLELLAYFRNRAPLDDSGMPKDRFSAEMPDATLATLKIQPSEPRDSAVYFCASGLRGAGNTIYFGEGSWLTVV.